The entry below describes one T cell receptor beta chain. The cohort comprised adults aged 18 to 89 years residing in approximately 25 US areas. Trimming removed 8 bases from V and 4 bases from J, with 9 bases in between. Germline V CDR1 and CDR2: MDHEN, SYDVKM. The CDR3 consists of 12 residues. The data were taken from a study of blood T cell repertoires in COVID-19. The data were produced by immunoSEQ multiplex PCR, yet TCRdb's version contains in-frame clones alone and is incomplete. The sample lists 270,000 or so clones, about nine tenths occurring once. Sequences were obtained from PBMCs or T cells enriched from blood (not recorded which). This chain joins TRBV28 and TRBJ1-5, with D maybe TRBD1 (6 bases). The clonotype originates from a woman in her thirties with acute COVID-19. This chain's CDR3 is CASFQGNQPQHF. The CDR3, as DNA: TGTGCCAGCTTCCAGGGGAATCAGCCCCAGCATTTT.